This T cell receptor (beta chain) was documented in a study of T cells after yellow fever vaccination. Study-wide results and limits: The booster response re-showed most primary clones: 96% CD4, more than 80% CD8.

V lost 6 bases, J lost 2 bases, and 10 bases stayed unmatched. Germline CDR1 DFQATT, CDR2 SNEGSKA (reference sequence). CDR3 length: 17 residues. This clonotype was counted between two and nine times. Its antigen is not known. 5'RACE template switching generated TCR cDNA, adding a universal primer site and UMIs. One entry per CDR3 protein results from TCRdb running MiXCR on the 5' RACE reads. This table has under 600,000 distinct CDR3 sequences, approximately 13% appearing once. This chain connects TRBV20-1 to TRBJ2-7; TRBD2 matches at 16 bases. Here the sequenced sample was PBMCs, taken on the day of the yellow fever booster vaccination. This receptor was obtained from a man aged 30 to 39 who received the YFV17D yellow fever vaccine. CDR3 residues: CSATPGLAGGQAYEQYF. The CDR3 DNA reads TGCAGTGCAACCCCGGGACTAGCGGGAGGGCAAGCCTACGAGCAGTACTTC.